The 5 T cell receptor beta chains given below trace back to one sample, sequenced in a study of blood T cell repertoires in COVID-19. Libraries were prepared by immunoSEQ multiplex PCR; TCRdb keeps only in-frame clonotypes and omits some of them. The repertoire consists of fewer than 150,000 clones, with approximately 85% occurring once and the leading ten covering 9.5% to 15%. The sequenced sample consisted of peripheral blood. The receptors come from a human donor in a cohort sampled during active COVID-19.

CDR3 sequence reads: CASSPQGGYEQYF. CDR3 nucleotides: TGTGCCAGCAGCCCACAGGGGGGCTACGAGCAGTACTTC. This chain uses TRBV5-4 with TRBJ2-7, with 8 bases matching TRBD1. Germline V gene lookup returns CDR1 SGHNT and CDR2 YYREEE (reference sequence). Trimming removed 4 bases from V and 3 bases from J; junction bases left unmatched: 3. The CDR3 is 13 amino acids.

The CDR3 region is CASSSRTGAGYGYTF. CDR3 sequence (DNA): TGTGCCAGCAGCTCTAGGACAGGGGCAGGCTATGGCTACACCTTC. The V and J genes are TRBV5-6 and TRBJ1-2; 9 positions agree with TRBD1. Germline values: CDR1 SGHDT, CDR2 YYEEEE. The CDR3 totals 15 residues. Unmatched junction bases numbered 7, after V lost 3 bases and J lost 4 bases.

The table lists this clone with a few counts. V is TRBV2 and J is TRBJ1-4; 9 nucleotides agree with TRBD1. V gave up 5 bases and J gave up 5 bases; unmatched junction bases: 6. Germline loops: CDR1 SNHLY, CDR2 FYNNEI. This CDR3 comprises 15 residues. The CDR3 nucleotides read TGTGCCAGCAGTCCGGACAGGGGTTCGAATGAAAAACTGTTTTTT. Residues: CASSPDRGSNEKLFF.

The V call is TRBV2, the J call TRBJ2-3, with 9 bases lining up with TRBD2. The germline CDR1 and CDR2 sequences are SNHLY and FYNNEI. The CDR3 is 15 amino acids. Germline trimming cut 1 base from V and 1 base from J; bases unmatched to any gene: 0. CDR3 DNA sequence: TGTGCCAGCAGTGAAGAGCGGGGGGGCACAGATACGCAGTATTTT. It encodes CASSEERGGTDTQYF.

This clone has a handful of counts. The rearrangement uses TRBV2 and TRBJ1-2; tentative D call: TRBD1 (5 bases). CDR3 size: 13 residues. Trimming pared 9 bases from V and 4 bases from J, leaving 15 bases between. The V gene's germline CDR1 is SNHLY and CDR2 FYNNEI. The DNA of the CDR3 is TGTGCCAGAGAAGGGCAGGGCGGCTATGGCTACACCTTC. It translates to CAREGQGGYGYTF. The full variable domain, its missing parts supplied by reference TRBV2 and TRBJ1-2, is EPEVTQTPSHQVTQMGQEVILRCVPISNHLYFYWYRQILGQKVEFLVSFYNNEISEKSEIFDDQFSVERPDGSNFTLKIRSTKLEDSAMYFCAREGQGGYGYTFGSGTRLTVV.